The sequence of this T cell receptor (beta chain) was determined in a study of T cell responses to AZD1222 COVID-19 vaccine. TCRdb's table, derived via immunoSEQ multiplex PCR, lists solely in-frame clones and lacks some. The sample has about 150,000 clones, roughly nine tenths seen once. Study observations and caveats: Donor demographics were predominantly white British with a female majority; clonal diversity may be underestimated. Nearly half of spike-specific TCRs reportedly target unmutated variant regions. The peak T cell response came first, and repertoires were sampled only after it.

Trimming shortened V by 4 bases and J by 8 bases, and 15 bases separated the two germline ends. Per the germline V gene, CDR1 is SNHLY and CDR2 is FYNNEI. The CDR3 extends over 13 amino acids. Turning to this clone: Its antigen is unknown.

The sequenced sample was peripheral blood, obtained 28 days after the second AZD1222 dose. The sequence came from an adult who received the AZD1222 COVID-19 vaccine. The rearrangement joins TRBV2 to TRBJ2-7; D not certain. The CDR3 reads CASSVVVGDKQYF. CDR3 nucleotides: TGTGCCAGCAGTGTGGTGGTTGGGGATAAGCAGTACTTC.